This TCR beta chain was identified during a study of beta chain features in type 1 diabetes. For the study at large: The patient and healthy donor groups were comparable for age, gender and cell yields.

Trimming cost V 6 bases and J 7 bases, with 10 bases left between them. The CDR3 runs to 13 residues. From germline, CDR1 is SGHVS and CDR2 FQNEAQ. Study conclusions and caveats: TCRB CDR3s from Type 1 diabetes patients were moderately but significantly shorter in all four CD4+ subsets. VDJ junctions from type 1 diabetes patients carried fewer insertions and larger deletions.

Details on this clone: Its antigen is not known. At the DNA level, this CDR3 is encoded by other sequences in the same sample as well.

Expressed TCRB transcripts got sequenced, as all isolated RNA was reverse transcribed. TCRdb's copy holds only in-frame clones and misses some; the assay was immunoSEQ multiplex PCR. The sample includes 600,000 or so clones, under 15% of them seen just once. Sequenced: naive CD4+ T cells from blood. This sequence originates from a man aged 30-40 years with type 1 diabetes. The chain carries TRBV7-8 and TRBJ1-6; D is ambiguous. The CDR3 is CASSLPGNSPLHF. The CDR3 DNA reads TGTGCCAGCAGTCTTCCGGGGAATTCACCCCTCCACTTT. Filled out from reference TRBV7-8 and TRBJ1-6, the complete variable domain reads GAGVSQSPRYKVAKRGQDVALRCDPISGHVSLFWYQQALGQGPEFLTYFQNEAQLDKSGLPSDRFFAERPEGSVSTLKIQRTQQEDSAVYLCASSLPGNSPLHFGNGTRLTVT.